The entry below gives a single T cell receptor (beta chain) sequence along with its context. Its target antigen remains unknown. The record has no base qualities; no much larger clone is one base away. The data originate from a study of blood T cell repertoires in COVID-19 (dated by TCRdb to 2018 to 2021). For context, the study as a whole: Collaborator samples came from the United States, Italy and Spain and covered acute and convalescent phases of COVID-19. Where HLA class I and class II types were available, the types were taken from metadata supplied by the sample provider, not from assay-based typing. The repertoires were made available in a free public database intended to serve as a resource for research on the immune response to SARS-CoV-2. The prospective study material was composed of cDNA or gDNA derived from T cells, B-cell-depleted T cells, or PBMCs. Sample metadata almost always included a de-identified subject ID, COVID-19 status, age in years and sex. The samples were drawn from the first 160 participants of the ongoing ImmuneRACE study and from roughly 1,300 subjects provided by 6 global collaborators. Subjects who had been exposed to COVID-19, were actively infected with it, or had recovered from it provided the deeply sampled blood TCRbeta repertoires that made up the dataset.

The immunoSEQ Assay, a bias-controlled multiplex PCR, was used to amplify TCRbeta CDR3 regions from genomic DNA. As for the authors' bioinformatics: The number of nucleated cells in each sample was estimated from the amplification of reference gene primers within the assay. To quantify the absolute abundance of each unique TCRbeta CDR3 rearrangement, sequence reads were collapsed and filtered. For each sample, productive Simpson clonality was calculated by taking the square root of Simpson's diversity index across productive rearrangements. As stored in TCRdb, this immuneACCESS dataset retains in-frame rearrangements with V and J assigned. A fraction of the clones does not appear; measured against another copy, unresolved V genes explain less than half of the discrepancy, and the remainder lacks a known reason. V and J calls and clone size follow that table, whereas D and trimming were derived from the DNA. For this sample there are roughly 300,000 clones; roughly 85% appear just once. The ten most abundant clones make up 2.5% of the sample.

In the prospective study, participants were roughly 18 to 100 years old, resided in about two dozen geographic areas of the United States, and were enrolled through a virtual design. In the prospective study, participants were assigned to cohorts based on the clinical history participants reported in a screening survey and a study questionnaire. For ImmuneRACE Cohort 3, a participant was defined as recovered based on two consecutive negative NP/OP PCR tests, clearance by a healthcare professional, or resolution of symptoms. Each participant in the prospective study had whole blood, serum and a nasopharyngeal or oropharyngeal swab collected by mobile phlebotomists. Additional blood draws and questionnaires over an approximately 2-month period could optionally be provided by prospective study participants. Before DNA extraction, prospective study blood samples were shipped either frozen or at room temperature.

General study outcomes and caveats: Clinical and demographic metadata were provided uncurated, with the amount varying by source and participant.

The CDR3 goes from the cysteine to the phenylalanine over 15 residues. Just the 45-base CDR3 DNA is kept, in frame starting at base 1. In the germline V gene (reference sequence), CDR1 corresponds to SGHKS and CDR2 to YYEKEE. V is cut by 2 bases and J by 7 bases, and the space between the germline ends is 15 bases. Sample: PBMCs or T cells enriched from blood (not recorded which). The receptor was isolated from a woman aged 50 to 60 who had recovered from COVID-19. The V and J segments used are TRBV5-5 and TRBJ1-4; TRBD1 might be the D gene, on 5 matching bases. The CDR3 in this case is CASSFDPDGGEKLFF. The base sequence is TGTGCCAGCAGCTTCGACCCCGACGGGGGTGAAAAACTGTTTTTT.